This T cell receptor beta chain was documented in a study of blood T cells in healthy people across ages. The use of a sample-barcoded 5' primer and a J-beta primer mix characterized a second PCR of about 7 to 12 cycles. TCRdb re-derived calls from the 5' RACE reads in MiXCR, one entry per CDR3 protein. The table includes roughly 800,000 distinct CDR3 sequences, about three fifths detected once. Germline V gene data show CDR1 as SEHNR and CDR2 as FQNEAQ (reference sequence). The CDR3 consists of 15 residues. The V and J ends lost 5 bases and 5 bases respectively, with 18 bases between them. The genes are TRBV7-9 and TRBJ1-2, with a tentative D call TRBD1 (5 bases). This TCR derives from a man aged 30 to 39 in good health. Sequencing was done on a sample of blood. This CDR3 is CASSHPTTALYGYTF. CDR3 sequence (DNA): TGTGCCAGCAGCCACCCCACGACAGCCCTATATGGCTACACCTTC.